This is a list of T cell receptor beta chains from one sample in a study of beta chain features in type 1 diabetes. Clones were sequenced by immunoSEQ multiplex PCR, and TCRdb holds only the in-frame ones, with some missing. The data hold 130,000 to 150,000 clones, with less than 11% observed a single time. Sequencing used naive CD4+ T cells from blood. These receptors all come from a man between 18 and 35 years old in good health. The CDR3 runs from the conserved cysteine through the conserved F or W. D genes are given only for firm matches. Some rows have no size entry. The others give once, few or many, or a class for an expanded clone.

NA,few,TRBJ2-7,TRBV5-1,CASSLQVNSYEQYF,TGCGCCAGCAGCTTGCAGGTGAACTCCTACGAGCAGTACTTC
NA,few,TRBJ1-1,TRBV30,CAWSVPHTRAFF,TGTGCCTGGAGTGTACCCCATACTCGAGCTTTCTTT
TRBD1,few,TRBJ1-2,TRBV5-1,CASSWEGQGAGGYTF,TGCGCCAGCAGCTGGGAGGGACAGGGGGCCGGTGGCTACACCTTC
NA,NA,TRBJ1-5,TRBV28,CASSYVGPSIF,NA
NA,few,TRBJ2-1,TRBV27,CASSLLRHEQFF,TGTGCCAGCAGTTTACTGCGGCATGAGCAGTTCTTC
NA,few,TRBJ1-5,TRBV7-2,CASSLAGGNQPQHF,TGTGCCAGCAGCTTGGCCGGAGGTAATCAGCCCCAGCATTTT
NA,NA,TRBJ2-5,TRBV15,CATSVRRDTQETQYF,TGTGCCACCAGCGTTCGCCGGGACACCCAAGAGACCCAGTACTTC
TRBD2,few,TRBJ2-3,TRBV7-2,CASSLSGGSTDTQYF,TGTGCCAGCAGCTTGAGCGGGGGAAGCACAGATACGCAGTATTTT
NA,few,TRBJ2-3,TRBV6-5,CASKAGGADTQYF,TGTGCCAGCAAGGCAGGCGGGGCGGATACGCAGTATTTT
NA,few,TRBJ2-7,TRBV7-2,CASSLVSRGTWYEQYF,TGTGCCAGCAGCTTAGTGTCGCGGGGTACGTGGTACGAGCAGTACTTC
TRBD1,NA,TRBJ2-2,TRBV4-3,CASSQDMRQGDSGELFF,TGCGCCAGCAGCCAAGATATGAGACAGGGGGACAGCGGGGAGCTGTTTTTT
TRBD1,NA,TRBJ2-7,TRBV5-1,CASSLGQGATYEQYF,TGCGCCAGCAGTTTGGGTCAGGGGGCCACCTACGAGCAGTACTTC
TRBD1,few,TRBJ2-3,TRBV18,CASSPLIPGTGDTDTQYF,TGTGCCAGCTCACCACTTATCCCTGGGACAGGCGACACAGATACGCAGTATTTT
TRBD1,NA,TRBJ1-4,TRBV6-5,CATRQGEKLFF,TGTGCCACCCGACAGGGAGAAAAACTGTTTTTT
NA,many,TRBJ1-2,TRBV7-9,CASSLAGDGYTF,TGTGCCAGCAGCTTAGCAGGGGATGGCTACACCTTC
NA,few,TRBJ1-5,TRBV18,CASSPASGNQPQHF,TGTGCCAGCTCACCAGCCTCAGGGAATCAGCCCCAGCATTTT
NA,few,TRBJ1-2,TRBV4-2,CASSQEFRDRGYTF,TGTGCCAGCAGCCAAGAATTCCGGGATAGAGGCTACACCTTC
TRBD2,NA,TRBJ2-7,TRBV28,CASSLGGGASYEQYF,TGTGCCAGCAGTTTAGGCGGGGGAGCCTCCTACGAGCAGTACTTC
NA,NA,TRBJ1-4,TRBV19,CASRQEKGATANEKLFF,TGTGCCAGTAGACAGGAAAAAGGGGCGACGGCTAATGAAAAACTGTTTTTT
NA,few,TRBJ1-1,TRBV6-6,CASSGDRSTEAFF,TGTGCCAGCTCGGGGGATCGGAGCACTGAAGCTTTCTTT
NA,once,TRBJ2-2,TRBV5-4,CASSLAAGFTGELFF,TGTGCCAGCAGCTTGGCTGCAGGGTTCACCGGGGAGCTGTTTTTT
NA,many,TRBJ2-3,TRBV7-9,CASSPGTSTDTQYF,TGTGCCAGCAGCCCTGGGACTAGCACAGATACGCAGTATTTT
TRBD2,NA,TRBJ2-5,TRBV7-3,CASSPSGGETQYF,TGTGCCAGCAGCCCGTCCGGGGGGGAGACCCAGTACTTC
NA,NA,TRBJ1-2,TRBV7-9,CASSPAQGEYGYTF,TGTGCCAGCAGCCCCGCGCAAGGAGAATATGGCTACACCTTC
NA,NA,TRBJ2-1,TRBV7-2,CASSFPYQGEQFF,TGTGCCAGCAGCTTCCCCTATCAGGGTGAGCAGTTCTTC
TRBD2,few,TRBJ2-3,TRBV7-2,CASSLDLAGGEDTQYF,TGTGCCAGCAGCTTGGATCTAGCGGGGGGGGAGGATACGCAGTATTTT
NA,NA,TRBJ2-3,TRBV5-1,CASSLAVAGLDTQYF,TGCGCCAGCAGCTTGGCCGTGGCGGGGCTGGATACGCAGTATTTT
NA,few,TRBJ1-1,TRBV9,CASSVGLGGNTEAFF,TGTGCCAGCAGCGTAGGGTTAGGGGGGAACACTGAAGCTTTCTTT
NA,few,TRBJ1-2,TRBV29-1,CSVQRDRYYGYTF,TGCAGCGTTCAACGTGACAGATACTATGGCTACACCTTC
NA,few,TRBJ2-5,TRBV4-1,CASSQGPGRAQETQYF,TGCGCCAGCAGCCAAGGGCCCGGGAGAGCCCAAGAGACCCAGTACTTC
TRBD1,few,TRBJ2-5,TRBV5-1,CASSLDRVQETQYF,TGCGCCAGCAGCTTAGACAGGGTTCAAGAGACCCAGTACTTC
TRBD1,few,TRBJ1-2,TRBV7-6,CASSPSTGSGYTF,TGTGCCAGCAGCCCATCGACAGGGTCTGGCTACACCTTC
NA,few,TRBJ1-5,TRBV7-9,CASSPQGPNQPQHF,TGTGCCAGCAGCCCCCAGGGGCCCAATCAGCCCCAGCATTTT
TRBD2,few,TRBJ2-7,TRBV28,CASSVMTSISYEQYF,TGTGCCAGCAGTGTGATGACTAGCATCTCCTACGAGCAGTACTTC
NA,NA,TRBJ1-1,TRBV7-8,CASSFDSEAFF,TGTGCCAGCAGCTTTGACAGTGAAGCTTTCTTT
NA,few,TRBJ1-1,TRBV2,CASSEALWRAAEAFF,TGTGCCAGCAGTGAAGCGCTGTGGAGGGCCGCCGAAGCTTTCTTT
NA,few,TRBJ1-1,TRBV5-1,CASSPQGNTEAFF,TGCGCCAGCAGCCCTCAGGGGAACACTGAAGCTTTCTTT
NA,NA,TRBJ2-7,TRBV9,CASSVVPGYEQYF,TGTGCCAGCAGCGTAGTCCCCGGTTACGAGCAGTACTTC
NA,many,TRBJ2-7,TRBV28,CASSLVQGARYEQYF,TGTGCCAGCAGTTTGGTACAGGGTGCTCGTTACGAGCAGTACTTC
TRBD1,NA,TRBJ1-2,TRBV25-1,CASTGQGTLGGYTF,TGTGCCAGCACCGGACAGGGAACACTTGGGGGCTACACCTTC
TRBD1,NA,TRBJ2-1,TRBV5-1,CASSWRQGSSYNEQFF,TGCGCCAGCAGCTGGCGACAGGGGAGCTCCTACAATGAGCAGTTCTTC
TRBD1,NA,TRBJ1-1,TRBV6-5,CASSFNRGLNTEAFF,TGTGCCAGCAGTTTTAACAGGGGACTGAACACTGAAGCTTTCTTT
TRBD2,NA,TRBJ2-2,TRBV9,CASSAGGMNTGELFF,TGTGCCAGCAGCGCGGGGGGGATGAACACCGGGGAGCTGTTTTTT
TRBD1,few,TRBJ1-2,TRBV18,CASSPSRDRGFDGYTF,TGTGCCAGCTCACCATCCCGGGACAGGGGCTTTGATGGCTACACCTTC
NA,few,TRBJ1-5,TRBV10-3,CAISESTGSQEPQHF,TGTGCCATCAGTGAGTCGACAGGCTCCCAGGAGCCCCAGCATTTT
TRBD1,NA,TRBJ2-3,TRBV6-5,CASKEQGIADTQYF,TGTGCCAGCAAGGAACAGGGGATCGCAGATACGCAGTATTTT
NA,NA,TRBJ1-4,TRBV7-6,CASSPFGGDNEKLFF,TGTGCCAGCAGCCCCTTCGGCGGGGATAATGAAAAACTGTTTTTT
NA,many,TRBJ2-2,TRBV11-2,CASSPTGELFF,TGTGCCAGCAGCCCAACCGGGGAGCTGTTTTTT
TRBD1,NA,TRBJ2-7,TRBV4-2,CASSQQTGTGTPYEQYF,TGTGCCAGCAGCCAACAAACCGGGACAGGGACCCCCTACGAGCAGTACTTC
NA,few,TRBJ2-3,TRBV7-9,CASSLLRILDTQYF,TGTGCCAGCAGCTTACTAAGAATCTTAGATACGCAGTATTTT
TRBD1,NA,TRBJ1-2,TRBV5-1,CASSLEQGANYGYTF,TGCGCCAGCAGCTTGGAGCAGGGGGCGAACTATGGCTACACCTTC
TRBD2,few,TRBJ2-7,TRBV5-4,CASSQGSGTSRYEQYF,TGTGCCAGCAGCCAAGGGTCCGGGACTAGCCGCTACGAGCAGTACTTC
TRBD2,NA,TRBJ2-5,TRBV9,CASSVASSGGAAETQYF,TGTGCCAGCAGCGTAGCTTCTAGCGGGGGGGCAGCAGAGACCCAGTACTTC
NA,once,TRBJ1-2,TRBV9,CASSVGDRTTDGYTF,TGTGCCAGCAGCGTAGGAGACAGAACTACTGATGGCTACACCTTC
TRBD2,few,TRBJ2-1,TRBV7-3,CASSSPGLAGVNEQFF,TGTGCCAGCAGCTCACCGGGACTAGCGGGGGTGAATGAGCAGTTCTTC
NA,NA,TRBJ1-2,TRBV9,CATLYGYTF,TGTGCCACCCTATATGGCTACACCTTC
TRBD2,many,TRBJ2-1,TRBV5-4,CASSYGTTRWQFF,TGTGCCAGCAGTTACGGGACTACCAGGTGGCAGTTCTTC
TRBD1,NA,TRBJ2-1,TRBV10-3,CAISSSDRGGDEQFF,TGTGCCATCAGCTCCTCGGACAGGGGGGGCGATGAGCAGTTCTTC